A single sample gave rise to the 8 T cell receptor delta chains below, sequenced in a study of gamma-delta T cells after stem cell transplantation. TCRdb applied CATT to the RT-PCR reads for clone calling. The sample consists of some 13,000 delta-chain clones, roughly 34% of them appearing once. Sample: gamma-delta T cells. The receptors originated from a human donor. It is not recorded whose cells these are; they may come from a transplant donor.

The chain links TRDV3 to TRDJ1, with 7 positions matching TRDD3. Germline V gene data show CDR1 as TVYSNPD and CDR2 as GDNSRS (reference sequence). The CDR3 loop spans 19 amino acids. Unmatched junction bases numbered 21, after V lost 2 bases and J lost 0 bases. CDR3: CAFCREGDEKLPYTDKLIF. CDR3 in DNA: TGTGCCTTTTGCAGGGAGGGGGATGAAAAGCTCCCTTACACCGATAAACTCATCTTT. Filled out from reference TRDV3 and TRDJ1, the complete variable domain reads CDKVTQSSPDQTVASGSEVVLLCTYDTVYSNPDLFWYRIRPDYSFQFVFYGDNSRSEGADFTQGRFSVKHILTQKAFHLVISPVRTEDSATYYCAFCREGDEKLPYTDKLIFGKGTRVTVEP.

Concerning this clone itself: At the DNA level, this CDR3 is encoded by other sequences in the same sample as well. The chain employs TRDV3 and TRDJ2, with D tentatively TRDD3 (5 bases). The CDR3 consists of 15 residues. Per the germline V gene, CDR1 is TVYSNPD and CDR2 is GDNSRS (reference sequence). V lost 4 bases and J 0 bases, leaving 15 bases between the germline ends. The CDR3 here is CASRTGGPLTAQLFF. In DNA form, the CDR3 reads TGTGCCTCCCGAACTGGTGGACCTTTGACAGCACAACTCTTCTTT.

This chain joins TRDV3 and TRDJ1; no reliable D call. This CDR3 has 16 amino acids. The V gene lost 1 base and the J gene lost 0 bases, with 18 bases spanning the gap. CDR1 is TVYSNPD, CDR2 GDNSRS, per germline (reference sequence). The CDR3 sequence is CAFMAFSRAHTDKLIF. CDR3 coding DNA: TGTGCCTTTATGGCTTTCTCACGGGCACACACCGATAAACTCATCTTT.

This chain uses TRDV1 with TRDJ1; TRDD3 is a possible D gene (6 bases). The V end lost 1 base, the J end lost 0 bases, and 21 bases lay between the germline ends. CDR1 TSWWSYY and CDR2 QGS come from the germline V gene. The CDR3 contains 19 residues. The CDR3 DNA follows: TGTGCTCTTGGGGAACCTAGCTGGGGATCAATGGTGTACACCGATAAACTCATCTTT. Translation gives CALGEPSWGSMVYTDKLIF.

On this clone itself: The same CDR3 also results from other DNA sequences found in this sample. V usage is TRDV2 and J usage is TRDJ2; 8 nucleotides align to TRDD3. The germline V gene encodes CDR1 GEAIGNYY and CDR2 EKD. With V trimmed by 2 bases and J by 4 bases, 11 bases remained unmatched. The CDR3 has 17 amino acids. The CDR3 bases are TGTGCCTGTGACAGACATCGCAGTGGGGATACGACAGCACAACTCTTCTTT. Amino acids: CACDRHRSGDTTAQLFF.

This clone turned up a few times. This chain links TRAV29/DV5 with TRDJ3, with TRDD3 identical over 8 bases. CDR3 length: 20 residues. Trimming cost V 0 bases and J 0 bases; bases outside gene matches: 11. Germline V gene lookup returns CDR1 NSMFDY and CDR2 ISSIKDK. CDR3 bases: TGTGCAGCAAGCGCTGGGGGTGGGGGATCCTGCTCCTGGGACACCCGACAGATGTTTTTC. Residues: CAASAGGGGSCSWDTRQMFF.

There are a few counts of this clone. The V call is TRDV2, the J call TRDJ1; TRDD3 matches 9 bases. This CDR3 spans 14 amino acids. The trim removed 3 bases at V and 8 bases at J, leaving 9 bases unmatched. Germline values: CDR1 GEAIGNYY, CDR2 EKD. Here the CDR3 DNA reads TGTGCCTGTGACTCGTACTGGGGGAGACGGAAACTCATCTTT. Its translation is CACDSYWGRRKLIF.

The chain is built from TRDV2 and TRDJ1; 8 nucleotides match TRDD3. CDR3 length: 16 residues. V lost 5 bases and J lost 0; bases outside the gene matches: 10. Germline assignment: CDR1 GEAIGNYY and CDR2 EKD. The CDR3 sequence is CACVPVLGGYTDKLIF. CDR3 coding DNA: TGTGCCTGTGTTCCAGTACTGGGGGGTTACACCGATAAACTCATCTTT.